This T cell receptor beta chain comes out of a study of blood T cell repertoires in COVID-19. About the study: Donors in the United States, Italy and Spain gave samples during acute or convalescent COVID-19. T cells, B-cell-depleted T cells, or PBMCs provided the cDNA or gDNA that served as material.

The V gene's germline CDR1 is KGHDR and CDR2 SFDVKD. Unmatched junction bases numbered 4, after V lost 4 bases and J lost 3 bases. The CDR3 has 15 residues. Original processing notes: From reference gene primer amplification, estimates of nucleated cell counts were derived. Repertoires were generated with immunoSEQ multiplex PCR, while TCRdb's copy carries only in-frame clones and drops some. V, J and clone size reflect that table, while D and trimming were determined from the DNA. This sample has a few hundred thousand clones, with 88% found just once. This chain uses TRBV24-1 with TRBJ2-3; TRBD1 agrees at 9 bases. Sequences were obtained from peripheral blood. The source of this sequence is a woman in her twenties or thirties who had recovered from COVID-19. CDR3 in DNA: TGTGCCACCAGTGAACCGGGACAGGGTACAGATACGCAGTATTTT. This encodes CATSEPGQGTDTQYF.